This T cell receptor beta chain was identified in a study of shared clonotypes between healthy human individuals. Findings and limits, study-wide: Generation probabilities were higher for clonotypes shared across all four sorted-subset donors than for unshared ones. Generally, naive subsets came out with larger estimated richness than memory subsets. Rarefaction gave evidence that sorted-subset sequencing remained incomplete despite large depth.

This CDR3 is built from 11 residues. V was cut by 8 bases and J by 3 bases, with 6 bases left in between. From germline, CDR1 is PRHDT and CDR2 FYEKMQ (reference sequence). Concerning this clone itself: Its target is not known.

For every subset, genomic DNA was evenly distributed across several immunoSEQ plates. Repertoires were generated with immunoSEQ multiplex PCR, while TCRdb's copy carries only in-frame clones and drops some. The data hold 740,000 or so clones, with about three quarters observed a single time. This receptor was identified in a woman aged 30 to 39 in good health. The material sequenced was memory CD4+ T cells sorted from blood. Subset indicated: CD45RA-negative fraction. The rearrangement uses TRBV13 and TRBJ2-3; D unresolved. CDR3 bases: TGTGCCAGCGGGCGGACAGATACGCAGTATTTT. It is translated as CASGRTDTQYF. Full variable domain (rest looked up from reference TRBV13 and TRBJ2-3): AAGVIQSPRHLIKEKRETATLKCYPIPRHDTVYWYQQGPGQDPQFLISFYEKMQSDKGSIPDRFSAQQFSDYHSELNMSSLELGDSALYFCASGRTDTQYFGPGTRLTVL.